One TCR beta chain is described in this entry. Libraries were prepared by immunoSEQ multiplex PCR; TCRdb keeps only in-frame clonotypes and omits some of them. In the table there are over 200,000 clones, 75% to 85% of which are singletons. These data come from a study of blood T cell repertoires in COVID-19. This CDR3 comprises 13 residues. Germline CDR1 MNHEY, CDR2 SVGAGI. V was trimmed by 5 bases and J by 2 bases, leaving 10 bases between them. The chain combines TRBV6-5 with TRBJ2-7, with a weak D call TRBD2 (6 bases). The clonotype originates from a man aged 40-50 years who had recovered from COVID-19. Source material: PBMCs or T cells enriched from blood (not recorded which). DNA of the CDR3: TGTGCCAGCAGTCGCGGGGAAGCCTACGAGCAGTACTTC. It is translated as CASSRGEAYEQYF.